These 11 T cell receptor beta chains came from one sample sequenced in a study of early T cells in non-severe SARS-CoV-2 infection. TCRdb processed the 5' RACE reads anew with MiXCR; each CDR3 protein has one entry. In the table there are about 89,000 distinct CDR3 sequences, about 15% of which are singletons. The sequencing input was whole blood. These receptors came from an adult who was a healthcare worker with PCR-confirmed SARS-CoV-2 infection or an uninfected control (not recorded which).

Points on this clonotype: The junction departs from germline at one end; a sequencing error may be responsible. The chain carries TRBV23-1 and TRBJ1-4; D uncertain. TRBV23-1 counts as an open reading frame of uncertain function. The CDR3 covers 15 residues. As DNA, the CDR3 is TGCACCAGCCCCCCCGATAGCAGAAAAAATGAAAAACTGTTTTTT. Translating it yields CTSPPDSRKNEKLFF.

The rearrangement joins TRBV7-6 to TRBJ1-3, with D possibly being TRBD1 (5 bases). Trimming shortened V by 6 bases and J by 1 base, and 22 bases separated the two germline ends. Looked up from germline, CDR1 is SGHVS and CDR2 is FNYEAQ. This CDR3 contains 18 residues. The CDR3 reads CASSLGVPQGLSGNTIYF. The CDR3 DNA reads TGTGCCAGCAGTCTAGGGGTACCTCAGGGACTATCTGGAAACACCATATATTTT. Drawing the rest from reference TRBV7-6 and TRBJ1-3, the complete variable domain is GAGVSQSPRYKVTKRGQDVALRCDPISGHVSLYWYRQALGQGPEFLTYFNYEAQQDKSGLPNDRFSAERPEGSISTLTIQRTEQRDSAMYRCASSLGVPQGLSGNTIYFGEGSWLTVV.

In this sample, this clonotype turned up a few times. The genes are TRBV11-2 and TRBJ2-5; 7 positions agree with TRBD2. Germline CDR1 is SGHAT and CDR2 is FQNNGV. J gave up 4 bases and V 0 bases, and 8 bases lay outside the gene matches. The CDR3 extends over 16 amino acids. The CDR3 region has the DNA TGTGCCAGCAGCTTAGAATACGCGGGGGAAGGAGAGACCCAGTACTTC. Amino acids: CASSLEYAGEGETQYF. The full variable domain, with the rest looked up from reference TRBV11-2 and TRBJ2-5, is EAGVAQSPRYKIIEKRQSVAFWCNPISGHATLYWYQQILGQGPKLLIQFQNNGVVDDSQLPKDRFSAERLKGVDSTLKIQPAKLEDSAVYLCASSLEYAGEGETQYFGPGTRLLVL.

In its sample, this clonotype was seen many times. The genes are TRBV20-1 and TRBJ1-4; TRBD1 might be the D (6 bases). The CDR3 length is 14 residues. The germline V and J ends were trimmed by 3 bases and 6 bases, with 14 bases remaining between them. CDR1 and CDR2 (germline): DFQATT, SNEGSKA (reference sequence). The CDR3 region has the DNA TGCAGTGCTAGTGCAGGGGTCGTTGATGAAAAACTGTTTTTT. Translation gives CSASAGVVDEKLFF.

The genes are TRBV6-1 and TRBJ1-2; D perhaps matches TRBD1 (5 bases). The CDR3 is made up of 13 amino acids. Trimming removed 7 bases at V and 3 bases at J, with 12 bases between. CDR1 is MNHNS, CDR2 SASEGT, per germline. CDR3 protein: CASTAGKDYGYTF. The CDR3 coding sequence is TGTGCCAGCACTGCAGGGAAAGACTATGGCTACACCTTC.

The chain is built from TRBV10-3 and TRBJ1-6; 10 bases agree with TRBD1. The CDR3 sequence is 14 residues long. The V gene's germline CDR1 is ENHRY and CDR2 SYGVKD. J gave up 5 bases and V 7 bases, and 2 bases lay outside the gene matches. In DNA, the CDR3 is TGTGCCATCAAAGGACAGGGGGATAATTCACCCCTCCACTTT. Translation: CAIKGQGDNSPLHF.

DNA of the CDR3: TGCGCCAGCAGCTTGCAGACAGGGGGATTAGCCAAAAACATTCAGTACTTC. Protein: CASSLQTGGLAKNIQYF. V is TRBV5-1 and J is TRBJ2-4; 9 bases map to TRBD1. Germline lookup yields CDR1 SGHRS and CDR2 YFSETQ. With 1 base clipped from V and 0 bases from J, the junction kept 5 bases outside the gene matches. This CDR3 has 17 amino acids.

This clonotype was seen only a few times. The chain combines TRBV6-6 with TRBJ1-1; D unclear. The CDR3 length is 16 residues. The V gene's germline CDR1 is MNHNY and CDR2 SVGAGI (reference sequence). Trimming removed 2 bases from V and 1 base from J, with 14 bases in between. CDR3 region: CASSYPRTEPNTEAFF. Here the CDR3 DNA reads TGTGCCAGCAGTTACCCTAGGACGGAACCGAACACTGAAGCTTTCTTT.

The CDR3 region is CASRPSGTDPYEQYV. The DNA of the CDR3 is TGTGCCAGCAGACCCTCCGGGACAGATCCCTACGAGCAGTACGTC. This chain links TRBV28 with TRBJ2-7; TRBD1 matches at 7 bases. CDR3 length: 15 residues. Germline V gene sequence: CDR1 MDHEN, CDR2 SYDVKM. The V segment lost 6 bases and the J segment 2 bases; nucleotides outside the gene matches: 10.

The sample holds many counts of this clonotype. The J gene is TRBJ1-6, the V gene TRBV5-8; D may be TRBD1 (5 bases). Germline values: CDR1 SGHTS, CDR2 YDEGEE. Trimming took off 2 bases at V and 9 bases at J, with 21 bases between the two ends. This CDR3 is built from 17 residues. CDR3 DNA sequence: TGTGCCAGCAGCTTTCACTCGTTCGGCGGGGGTAGTTCACCCCTCCACTTT. Its protein is CASSFHSFGGGSSPLHF.

This clonotype was detected a few times. This chain links TRBV5-1 with TRBJ1-5; 10 nucleotides match TRBD1. V shed 5 bases and J 2 bases; nucleotides not matched to a gene: 7. The V gene's germline CDR1 is SGHRS and CDR2 YFSETQ. The CDR3 totals 16 residues. The chain's CDR3 is CASRSDRGQGNQPQHF. The CDR3 bases are TGCGCCAGCAGGTCCGACAGGGGGCAGGGCAATCAGCCCCAGCATTTT. Looking up the rest from reference TRBV5-1 and TRBJ1-5 gives the full variable domain: KAGVTQTPRYLIKTRGQQVTLSCSPISGHRSVSWYQQTPGQGLQFLFEYFSETQRNKGNFPGRFSGRQFSNSRSEMNVSTLELGDSALYLCASRSDRGQGNQPQHFGDGTRLSIL.